This T cell receptor beta chain was sequenced during a study of graft-versus-host responses after intestinal transplantation. Study context: Each patient got anti-thymocyte globulin induction, then tacrolimus and steroids for around 3 years.

The germline V gene encodes CDR1 SGHTA and CDR2 FQGNSA. V shed 0 bases, J shed 0 bases, and the junction held 10 bases outside the gene matches. The CDR3 runs to 20 residues. Sequenced by immunoSEQ multiplex PCR; TCRdb stores in-frame clones only, minus some. Altogether more than 10,000 clones are present, approximately 82% being singletons, with the ten largest covering roughly 50%. Specimen: PBMCs, collected around 120 days after transplant. This receptor was obtained from a human patient who received an intestinal transplant, so some T cells may come from the graft donor. The chain is built from TRBV7-2 and TRBJ2-3; TRBD2 matches at 12 bases. CDR3 sequence reads: CASSLAWGLAGQGSTDTQYF. For the CDR3, the DNA is TGTGCCAGCAGCTTAGCGTGGGGACTAGCGGGCCAAGGCAGCACAGATACGCAGTATTTT.